This entry lists 20 T cell receptor beta chains sequenced from one sample in a study of blood T cell repertoires in COVID-19. Clones were read by immunoSEQ multiplex PCR, and TCRdb kept only the in-frame ones, dropping some. The data hold over 90,000 clones, with 81% observed a single time. Sample: peripheral blood. The receptor source for this set is an older man with COVID-19, enrolled during active disease.

The chain joins TRBV19 to TRBJ2-3; a possible D gene is TRBD2 (7 bases). The ends were cut back, 5 bases at V and 2 bases at J, with 17 bases in the middle. CDR3 size: 16 residues. The germline V gene has CDR1 LNHDA and CDR2 SQIVND (reference sequence). The CDR3 here is CASSGTAGAYTDTQYF. The CDR3 nucleotides are TGTGCCAGTAGTGGGACGGCGGGGGCTTACACAGATACGCAGTATTTT.

CDR3 loop: CASSLGAGGYTF. Written as DNA, the CDR3 is TGCGCCAGCAGCTTGGGGGCTGGGGGCTACACCTTC. This chain connects TRBV5-1 to TRBJ1-2; the D is unclear. V lost 0 bases and J 8 bases, leaving 8 bases between the germline ends. CDR1 is SGHRS, CDR2 YFSETQ, per germline. The CDR3 spans 12 residues.

The chain combines TRBV19 with TRBJ2-3; 16 bases agree with TRBD2. Looked up from germline, CDR1 is LNHDA and CDR2 is SQIVND (reference sequence). The CDR3 has 17 amino acids. V shed 5 bases and J 10 bases; nucleotides not matched to a gene: 12. CDR3 DNA: TGTGCCAGTAGTGTCCCGGCCGGGACTAGCGGGGGGGCCGCGCAGTATTTT. Residues: CASSVPAGTSGGAAQYF.

The rearrangement joins TRBV9 to TRBJ1-3; 11 bases are a match to TRBD1. Per the germline V gene, CDR1 is SGDLS and CDR2 is YYNGEE. The V gene end was trimmed by 0 bases and the J gene end by 1 base; junction bases not matched to a gene: 0. The CDR3 covers 16 residues. The CDR3 region has the DNA TGTGCCAGCAGCGTAGGGGACAGGGGGTCTGGAAACACCATATATTTT. Its translation is CASSVGDRGSGNTIYF.

The chain is built from TRBV7-3 and TRBJ2-1; D unclear. The V gene lost 0 bases and the J gene lost 8 bases, with 14 bases spanning the gap. The CDR3 is made up of 15 amino acids. CDR1 is SGHTA and CDR2 is FQGTGA in the germline V gene. CDR3 sequence: CASSLTRGVAHEQFF. CDR3 DNA sequence: TGTGCCAGCAGCTTAACTAGAGGTGTCGCGCATGAGCAGTTCTTC.

V usage is TRBV7-2 and J usage is TRBJ2-7; D is perhaps TRBD2 (6 bases). Trimming took 0 bases from V and 2 from J, leaving 11 bases between them. Germline V gene sequence: CDR1 SGHTA, CDR2 FQGNSA. The CDR3 is 15 amino acids. Here the CDR3 reads CASSLAGGNAYEQYF. The CDR3 nucleotides read TGTGCCAGCAGCTTAGCTGGGGGGAATGCCTACGAGCAGTACTTC.

The chain uses TRBV18 and TRBJ1-1, with 8 bases that match TRBD1. CDR1 is KGHSH, CDR2 LQKENI, per germline. Trimming cost V 3 bases and J 1 base; bases outside gene matches: 4. The CDR3 is 15 residues long. Here the CDR3 reads CASSPRTGTNTEAFF. CDR3 DNA: TGTGCCAGCTCACCCCGGACAGGGACGAACACTGAAGCTTTCTTT.

V and J are TRBV6-2 or TRBV6-3 and TRBJ2-7; 7 nucleotides match TRBD2. The CDR3 extends over 17 amino acids. The trim removed 6 bases at V and 1 base at J, leaving 15 bases unmatched. CDR1 and CDR2 (germline): MNHEY, SVGEGT. The CDR3 bases are TGTGCCAGCAGCCCTTCGAGCGGGGCAACCAAATCCTACGAGCAGTACTTC. Protein sequence: CASSPSSGATKSYEQYF.

This chain links TRBV4-1 with TRBJ1-1, with D possibly being TRBD1 (5 bases). CDR1 and CDR2 from the germline V gene are MGHRA and YSYEKL. The ends were cut back, 1 base at V and 4 bases at J, with 13 bases in the middle. The CDR3 runs 15 residues. Written as DNA, the CDR3 is TGCGCCAGCAGCCAAGCTCCGACTGACAGCACTGAAGCTTTCTTT. Translation: CASSQAPTDSTEAFF.

The CDR3 region has the DNA TGTGCCAGTAGGATTCAGGGACAGGGGGGCCACTACGAGCAGTACTTC. Translated, it gives CASRIQGQGGHYEQYF. This chain uses TRBV19 with TRBJ2-7; 11 bases map to TRBD1. Germline V gene data show CDR1 as LNHDA and CDR2 as SQIVND (reference sequence). Trimming removed 6 bases from V and 3 bases from J; junction bases left unmatched: 10. The CDR3 runs 16 residues.

The chain uses TRBV19 and TRBJ2-2; tentative D call: TRBD2 (6 bases). The V end lost 7 bases, the J end lost 6 bases, and 12 bases lay between the germline ends. The germline gives CDR1 LNHDA, CDR2 SQIVND (reference sequence). The CDR3 has 13 amino acids. The CDR3 loop is CASTATGAGELFF. CDR3 DNA sequence: TGTGCCAGTACCGCAACGGGGGCCGGGGAGCTGTTTTTT.

V is TRBV24-1 and J is TRBJ2-3, with TRBD1 identical over 7 bases. CDR1 KGHDR and CDR2 SFDVKD come from the germline V gene. This CDR3 has 17 amino acids. The V and J ends lost 1 base and 4 bases, in that order; junction bases with no gene match: 10. CDR3 sequence reads: CATSDFKQGLFSDTQYF. The CDR3 region has the DNA TGTGCCACCAGTGATTTTAAACAGGGGCTTTTTTCAGATACGCAGTATTTT.

The chain links TRBV9 to TRBJ2-1; D gene ambiguous. The CDR3 sequence is 13 residues long. Germline V gives CDR1 SGDLS, CDR2 YYNGEE. Between the trimmed V and J ends, which lost 4 bases and 9 bases, there was a span of 14 bases. The CDR3 DNA reads TGTGCCAGCAGCCCCCCCGGGTTTGGTGAGCAGTTCTTC. This sequence encodes CASSPPGFGEQFF.

This clone was recorded only once. The chain carries TRBV5-1 and TRBJ1-5; no definite D call. Germline CDR1 is SGHRS and CDR2 is YFSETQ. The CDR3 is 15 residues long. V gave up 4 bases and J gave up 4 bases, with 15 bases separating them. For the CDR3, the DNA is TGCGCCAGCAGCCCAAACGGAGGGATAAATCAGCCCCAGCATTTT. Protein: CASSPNGGINQPQHF.

The CDR3 coding sequence is TGTGCCAGCAGTTTTCTGACAGGGGACGAGCAGTTCTTC. It yields the protein CASSFLTGDEQFF. This chain uses TRBV27 with TRBJ2-1, with 8 nucleotides matching TRBD1. Per the germline V gene, CDR1 is MNHEY and CDR2 is SMNVEV (reference sequence). The CDR3 sequence is 13 residues long. Trimming at V came to 3 bases and at J to 10 bases, leaving 5 bases not matched to a gene.

This clone has just one count. The chain employs TRBV29-1 and TRBJ2-7, with TRBD2 as a possible D gene (7 bases). The CDR3 totals 14 residues. V gave up 6 bases and J gave up 2 bases, with 17 bases separating them. The V gene's germline CDR1 is SQVTM and CDR2 ANQGSEA. CDR3 DNA sequence: TGCAGCGTCCTAAGGGGGGGTTTACCCTACGAGCAGTACTTC. It encodes CSVLRGGLPYEQYF.

The rearrangement joins TRBV19 to TRBJ1-4; the match to TRBD1 covers 7 bases. The ends lost 5 bases at V and 4 bases at J; junction bases unmatched: 1. Germline CDR1 reads LNHDA; CDR2 reads SQIVND (reference sequence). This CDR3 spans 13 amino acids. CDR3 DNA sequence: TGTGCCAGTAGTGGGACAGTTAATGAAAAACTGTTTTTT. It is translated as CASSGTVNEKLFF.

The chain has TRBV18 and TRBJ1-4; 11 bases are a match to TRBD1. After removal of 5 bases from V and 3 bases from J, the junction contained 2 bases not matched to a gene. The CDR3 has 15 amino acids. The germline CDR1 and CDR2 sequences are KGHSH and LQKENI. The CDR3, as DNA: TGTGCCAGCTCAGGACAGGGGGCTGCTAATGAAAAACTGTTTTTT. Translated: CASSGQGAANEKLFF.

The V and J genes are TRBV5-1 and TRBJ2-5, with a tentative D call TRBD1 (5 bases). Trimming removed 0 bases at V and 1 base at J, with 10 bases between. This CDR3 has 15 amino acids. The germline CDR1 and CDR2 sequences are SGHRS and YFSETQ. In nucleotides, the CDR3 is TGCGCCAGCAGCTTGGGGCTAGGGGCCCAAGAGACCCAGTACTTC. As protein: CASSLGLGAQETQYF.

This rearrangement joins TRBV3-1 (or the pseudogene TRBV3-2) to TRBJ1-2; 8 positions agree with TRBD1. V gave up 4 bases and J gave up 6 bases; unmatched junction bases: 10. Germline V gives CDR1 LGHDT, CDR2 YNNKEL (reference sequence). The CDR3 sequence is 15 residues long. The CDR3 nucleotides read TGTGCCAGCAGCCCCTCCGGCAGGGGGCTCGATGGCTACACCTTC. Amino acid sequence: CASSPSGRGLDGYTF.